What follows describes a single T cell receptor (beta chain). Its antigen is undetermined. PCR was performed using 60 Vbeta and 13 Jbeta primers. The repertoire was sequenced with immunoSEQ multiplex PCR; TCRdb's copy has only in-frame clones and lacks some. Of about 43,000 clones in the sample, around two thirds are singletons; the top ten hold about 8.5%. This sample was taken from a study of cytomegalovirus exposure and HLA in healthy donors. Notes on the study in general: Segments of the TCR beta V type were, in most cases, productive about 87% or about 30% of the time in an earlier analysis. Later genetic work tied a missense DCLRE1C variant to beta-chain V and J trimming.

With 5 bases removed from V and 0 bases from J, the gap between germline ends came to 11 bases. Per the germline V gene, CDR1 is MNHEY and CDR2 is SMNVEV (reference sequence). There are 14 residues in the CDR3. Although they were nominally healthy when sampled, donors likely had unrecorded immune exposures. This sequence originates from a human donor in good health. The V call is TRBV27, the J call TRBJ2-7, with D perhaps TRBD2 (6 bases). Sample: PBMCs. The DNA for the CDR3 is TGTGCCAGCAGTCTTCGCGGGAACTCCTACGAGCAGTACTTC. It specifies CASSLRGNSYEQYF.